The 24 T cell receptor beta chains in this list originate from one sample, sequenced in a study of OX40 agonist ivuxolimab in advanced cancers. Library preparation was by the immunoSEQ multiplex PCR assay. The table comes from immuneACCESS by way of TCRdb, which keeps in-frame sequences with V and J called. Part of the clones is missing from these tables; in studies checked, under half for an unresolved V gene and the rest for unknown reasons. Present in this sample are 35,000 to 55,000 clones, 85% to 95% of which were seen just once. Clones ranked in the top ten supply about 11% of the sample. The specimen was CD4+ or CD8+ T cells sorted from blood, collected in a trial of the OX40 agonist ivuxolimab. The receptors stem from an adult with an advanced solid tumor such as melanoma, head and neck, liver or kidney cancer.

The rearrangement links TRBV27 to TRBJ2-1; D is undetermined. This CDR3 is 12 amino acids long. Trimming removed 4 bases from V and 5 bases from J, with 6 bases in between. CDR1 is MNHEY and CDR2 is SMNVEV in the germline V gene (reference sequence). The CDR3: CASSSYNNEQFF. The CDR3 DNA follows: TGTGCCAGCAGTTCCTACAACAATGAGCAGTTCTTC.

CDR3 amino acids: CASSHAGITYEQYF. CDR3 DNA sequence: TGTGCCAGCAGTCACGCCGGGATAACCTACGAGCAGTACTTC. This chain links TRBV27 with TRBJ2-7; tentative D call: TRBD2 (5 bases). With 5 bases removed from V and 2 bases from J, the gap between germline ends came to 13 bases. The CDR3 length is 14 residues. Germline values: CDR1 MNHEY, CDR2 SMNVEV (reference sequence).

The chain couples TRBV6-1 to TRBJ1-3, with 7 bases lining up with TRBD1. After removal of 6 bases from V and 0 bases from J, the junction contained 5 bases not matched to a gene. This CDR3 contains 15 residues. Per the germline V gene, CDR1 is MNHNS and CDR2 is SASEGT. CDR3 DNA sequence: TGTGCCAGCAGAGACAGGGTTCACTCTGGAAACACCATATATTTT. This gives the protein CASRDRVHSGNTIYF.

The chain links TRBV4-2 to TRBJ2-1; possibly TRBD2 for D (6 bases). This CDR3 has 15 residues. Trimming removed 4 bases from V and 0 bases from J, with 10 bases in between. Germline values: CDR1 LGHNA, CDR2 YNFKEQ. The CDR3 sequence: CASSPRDFSYNEQFF. For the CDR3, the DNA is TGTGCCAGCAGCCCCCGGGACTTCTCCTACAATGAGCAGTTCTTC.

The chain uses TRBV5-6 and TRBJ2-7; 7 nucleotides line up with TRBD2. Germline V gene sequence: CDR1 SGHDT, CDR2 YYEEEE. This CDR3 has 15 amino acids. V lost 1 base and J lost 3; bases outside the gene matches: 7. As DNA, the CDR3 is TGTGCCAGCAGCTTGAATGGGTGGGAGGGCTACGAGCAGTACTTC. It specifies CASSLNGWEGYEQYF.

This chain connects TRBV4-3 to TRBJ1-2; 8 bases agree with TRBD1. Germline-derived CDR1 and CDR2 are LGHNA and YSLEER. V shed 6 bases and J 4 bases; nucleotides not matched to a gene: 7. The length of the CDR3 is 14 residues. In nucleotides, the CDR3 is TGCGCCAGCAGAGCCGGGACAGGCAGCTATGGCTACACCTTC. This gives the protein CASRAGTGSYGYTF.

A few counts support this clone. The chain employs TRBV29-1 and TRBJ2-5; D not resolved. V was cut by 7 bases and J by 1 base, with 19 bases left in between. Germline lookup yields CDR1 SQVTM and CDR2 ANQGSEA. This CDR3 has 15 amino acids. The CDR3: CSATSALAPQETQYF. The DNA for the CDR3 is TGCAGCGCCACCTCAGCTCTCGCACCCCAAGAGACCCAGTACTTC. The whole variable domain, filled in from reference TRBV29-1 and TRBJ2-5, reads SAVISQKPSRDICQRGTSLTIQCQVDSQVTMMFWYRQQPGQSLTLIATANQGSEATYESGFVIDKFPISRPNLTFSTLTVSNMSPEDSSIYLCSATSALAPQETQYFGPGTRLLVL.

V is TRBV5-4 and J is TRBJ2-7; D might be TRBD1 or TRBD2, each matching 6 bases. Trimming took off 3 bases at V and 6 bases at J, with 10 bases between the two ends. This CDR3 is built from 12 residues. Germline CDR1 and CDR2: SGHNT and YYREEE (reference sequence). CDR3 amino acids: CASSWGASEQYF. CDR3 bases: TGTGCCAGCAGCTGGGGGGCGTCCGAGCAGTACTTC.

V is TRBV4-2 and J is TRBJ1-5; TRBD1 matches at 10 bases. Germline CDR1 reads LGHNA; CDR2 reads YNFKEQ. There are 15 residues in the CDR3. The junction had 6 bases not matched to a gene; V was cut back by 5 bases and J by 5 bases. CDR3 bases: TGTGCCAGCAGCTTGGAGGGGACAGGGGATCAGCCCCAGCATTTT. Translating it yields CASSLEGTGDQPQHF.

V is TRBV7-6 and J is TRBJ2-2, with D hard to call. Germline values: CDR1 SGHVS, CDR2 FNYEAQ. The CDR3 is 13 residues long. Trimming stripped 0 bases from V and 4 bases from J, with 3 bases between. CDR3 protein: CASSLAGTGELFF. Written as DNA, the CDR3 is TGTGCCAGCAGCTTAGCTGGCACCGGGGAGCTGTTTTTT. Full variable domain (rest looked up from reference TRBV7-6 and TRBJ2-2): GAGVSQSPRYKVTKRGQDVALRCDPISGHVSLYWYRQALGQGPEFLTYFNYEAQQDKSGLPNDRFSAERPEGSISTLTIQRTEQRDSAMYRCASSLAGTGELFFGEGSRLTVL.

V usage is TRBV9 and J usage is TRBJ2-5; D ambiguous. V dropped 4 bases and J dropped 3 bases, with 16 bases sitting between them. The CDR3 has 15 amino acids. Germline V gives CDR1 SGDLS, CDR2 YYNGEE. CDR3 region: CASSTSGGEKETQYF. The CDR3 DNA reads TGTGCCAGCAGCACGTCCGGTGGGGAAAAAGAGACCCAGTACTTC.

V and J are TRBV7-3 and TRBJ2-5, with 7 bases identical to TRBD2. Germline-derived CDR1 and CDR2 are SGHTA and FQGTGA. The CDR3 is 13 residues long. The V and J ends lost 5 bases and 5 bases, in that order; junction bases with no gene match: 5. CDR3 amino acids: CASSILAEETQYF. In nucleotides, the CDR3 is TGTGCCAGCAGCATCCTAGCGGAGGAGACCCAGTACTTC.

The rearrangement uses TRBV27 and TRBJ2-3; D is uncertain. The V gene's germline CDR1 is MNHEY and CDR2 SMNVEV (reference sequence). V was cut by 4 bases and J by 0 bases, with 8 bases left in between. The CDR3 consists of 14 residues. The CDR3 DNA sequence: TGTGCCAGCAGTTCGCAAAGAAGCACAGATACGCAGTATTTT. This sequence encodes CASSSQRSTDTQYF.

The gene calls are TRBV28 and TRBJ2-2, with D perhaps matching TRBD1 (6 bases). The CDR3 has 15 amino acids. The V end lost 3 bases, the J end lost 3 bases, and 11 bases lay between the germline ends. The germline CDR1 and CDR2 sequences are MDHEN and SYDVKM. The CDR3 reads CASSFSGVDTGELFF. The DNA for the CDR3 is TGTGCCAGCAGTTTTTCAGGGGTGGACACCGGGGAGCTGTTTTTT. The whole variable domain, remainder taken from reference TRBV28 and TRBJ2-2, is DVKVTQSSRYLVKRTGEKVFLECVQDMDHENMFWYRQDPGLGLRLIYFSYDVKMKEKGDIPEGYSVSREKKERFSLILESASTNQTSMYLCASSFSGVDTGELFFGEGSRLTVL.

V is TRBV7-3 and J is TRBJ2-1; no reliable D call. The CDR3 loop spans 15 amino acids. Trimming took 5 bases from V and 2 from J, leaving 13 bases between them. Per germline, CDR1 SGHTA and CDR2 FQGTGA. The chain's CDR3 is CASSPYAGPYNEQFF. In DNA form, the CDR3 reads TGTGCCAGCAGCCCCTATGCCGGGCCCTACAATGAGCAGTTCTTC.

V usage is TRBV10-3 and J usage is TRBJ1-5; D call uncertain. Germline lookup yields CDR1 ENHRY and CDR2 SYGVKD. The CDR3 covers 14 residues. The ends were cut back, 2 bases at V and 0 bases at J, with 5 bases in the middle. CDR3 DNA: TGTGCCATCAGTGAGACAGATAGCAATCAGCCCCAGCATTTT. It translates to CAISETDSNQPQHF.

The chain recombines TRBV5-6 with TRBJ1-1; no clear D. Germline loops: CDR1 SGHDT, CDR2 YYEEEE. CDR3 length equals 13 residues. V was shortened by 6 bases and J by 1 base, with 10 bases between the two germline ends. The CDR3 loop is CASNGRTNTEAFF. CDR3 nucleotides: TGTGCCAGCAACGGACGGACGAACACTGAAGCTTTCTTT.

This sequence joins TRBV6-5 and TRBJ2-1; D is perhaps TRBD2 (7 bases). The germline V gene encodes CDR1 MNHEY and CDR2 SVGAGI. Trimming left V 5 bases short and J 6 bases short, with 17 bases between. The CDR3 contains 15 residues. The CDR3 region is CASSKVAGEGNEQFF. The DNA for the CDR3 is TGTGCCAGCAGTAAGGTAGCAGGGGAGGGCAATGAGCAGTTCTTC.

The genes are TRBV5-6 and TRBJ2-3, with TRBD1 matching over 9 bases. Trimming at V came to 0 bases and at J to 5 bases, leaving 4 bases not matched to a gene. Per germline, CDR1 SGHDT and CDR2 YYEEEE. The CDR3 has 15 residues. The CDR3 protein is CASSLVGDREDTQYF. CDR3 DNA sequence: TGTGCCAGCAGCTTGGTCGGGGACAGGGAAGATACGCAGTATTTT.

The rearrangement links TRBV27 to TRBJ2-3; 10 bases line up with TRBD2. V dropped 0 bases and J dropped 3; count of bases not matched to a gene: 3. The CDR3 covers 16 residues. Germline lookup yields CDR1 MNHEY and CDR2 SMNVEV (reference sequence). The CDR3 protein is CASSLSTSGWTDTQYF. In DNA form, the CDR3 reads TGTGCCAGCAGTTTATCGACTAGCGGGTGGACAGATACGCAGTATTTT.

The chain carries TRBV6-5 and TRBJ2-6, with D uncertain. V was cut by 5 bases and J by 2 bases, with 7 bases left in between. The germline CDR1 and CDR2 sequences are MNHEY and SVGAGI. This CDR3 region has 14 residues. The chain's CDR3 is CASSLLPGANVLTF. The CDR3 region has the DNA TGTGCCAGCAGTCTCCTACCTGGGGCCAACGTCCTGACTTTC.

The chain joins TRBV13 to TRBJ2-7; D perhaps matches TRBD1 (6 bases). The CDR3 is 14 amino acids. V was clipped by 1 base and J by 0 bases, with 7 bases between them. Germline V gene data show CDR1 as PRHDT and CDR2 as FYEKMQ (reference sequence). This chain's CDR3 is CASSLAGHSYEQYF. CDR3 coding DNA: TGTGCCAGCAGCTTAGCGGGACACTCCTACGAGCAGTACTTC.

This chain uses TRBV14 with TRBJ2-2; 11 nucleotides align to TRBD2. The germline V gene has CDR1 SGHDN and CDR2 FVKESK. V was pared by 4 bases and J by 7 bases, with 11 bases of the junction left unmatched. The CDR3 runs 17 residues. The CDR3 nucleotides are TGTGCCAGCAGCCCTCCTAGCGGGAGGTTGAAGGGCGGGGAGCTGTTTTTT. This translates into CASSPPSGRLKGGELFF.

The chain is built from TRBV2 and TRBJ1-5, with 7 bases matching TRBD1. The J segment lost 4 bases and the V segment lost 8 bases, leaving 2 bases of the junction unmatched. The CDR3 is 12 residues long. The germline gives CDR1 SNHLY, CDR2 FYNNEI. This CDR3 is CASQGQNQPQHF. CDR3 nucleotide sequence: TGTGCCAGCCAGGGACAGAATCAGCCCCAGCATTTT.